This TCR beta chain is drawn from a study of blood T cell repertoires in COVID-19 (TCRdb year 2020). Describing the broader study: The collaborator samples originated in the United States, Italy and Spain and spanned the acute and convalescent phases of COVID-19. The material from the prospective study consisted of cDNA or gDNA derived from T cells, B-cell-depleted T cells, or PBMCs. Where HLA class I and class II types were available, the types were taken from metadata supplied by the sample provider, not from assay-based typing. The repertoires were released in a freely available public database meant as a resource for research on the immune response to SARS-CoV-2. The dataset comprised deeply sampled blood TCRbeta repertoires from subjects exposed to, actively infected with, or recovered from COVID-19. The samples were drawn from the first 160 participants of the ongoing ImmuneRACE study and from 1,254 subjects provided by 6 global collaborators. Sample metadata almost always included a de-identified subject ID, COVID-19 status, age in years and sex. Here is what the overall study found, with its caveats: The quantity of clinical and demographic metadata differed by source and by participant and was supplied without curation.

The immunoSEQ Assay, a bias-controlled multiplex PCR, was used to amplify TCRbeta CDR3 regions from genomic DNA. As for the authors' bioinformatics: Nucleated cell counts per sample were estimated from amplification of reference gene primers within the assay. To quantify the absolute abundance of each unique TCRbeta CDR3 rearrangement, sequence reads were collapsed and filtered. For each sample, productive Simpson clonality was calculated as the square root of Simpson's diversity index over productive rearrangements. In its TCRdb copy, this immuneACCESS table keeps in-frame sequences only and misses some clones. Where compared with another copy, unresolved V genes explain less than half of these, and the others have no known cause. That table supplies the V and J calls and clone size; D and trimming were determined from the DNA. This sample holds tens of thousands of clones; around 89% were observed only once. The top ten clonotypes cover 2.7% of the sample.

Trimming takes 6 bases off V and 9 bases off J; junction bases not matched to a gene: 8. Based on the germline V gene, the CDR1 and CDR2 sequences are MNHEY and SVGAGI. The CDR3 runs 14 amino acids, cysteine and phenylalanine included. The only DNA kept is the CDR3, 42 bases in frame from the first base. A remark on this clone: Its antigen remains undetermined. Nothing much larger sits one base from this clone, and base qualities are not available.

One collaborating source in Seattle enrolled patients while the patients were actively infected and followed the patients over time throughout the course of disease. The collaborating institutions used their own protocols to collect whole blood in K2EDTA tubes. For TCRbeta analysis, collaborators shipped samples in one of three forms: frozen whole blood, isolated PBMCs, or DNA extracted from either of those sample types. Input material: peripheral blood. This clonotype was obtained from a man aged 45-60 years with COVID-19, enrolled during active disease. The chain employs TRBV6-5 and TRBJ2-7; 13 bases in between match TRBD2. The CDR3 protein is CASSGTSGTLGQYF. The DNA reads as follows: TGTGCCAGCAGCGGGACTAGCGGGACCCTCGGGCAGTACTTC.